The clone carrying this T cell receptor beta chain showed up many times. The V gene lost 6 bases and the J gene lost 0 bases, with 20 bases spanning the gap. This CDR3 contains 17 residues. Germline V gene sequence: CDR1 SNHLY, CDR2 FYNNEI. The data belong to a study of T-cell reconstitution after alpha-beta-depleted transplantation in children. As it was prepared, the TCRbeta library received unique molecular identifiers. From the PCR reads, TCRdb called clonotypes with MiXCR, one entry per CDR3 protein. This table has around 450,000 distinct CDR3 sequences, roughly a tenth appearing once. The chain joins TRBV2 to TRBJ1-1; D perhaps matches TRBD1 (5 bases). The input for sequencing was PBMCs, taken before TCRalphabeta/CD19-depleted stem cell transplant. The origin of this receptor is a child aged 2-15 years with inherited bone marrow failure, due to receive a stem cell transplant. The CDR3 coding sequence is TGTGCCAGCAGCCGGACCTTAGACAGTACCATGAACACTGAAGCTTTCTTT. As protein: CASSRTLDSTMNTEAFF. Filled out from reference TRBV2 and TRBJ1-1, the complete variable domain reads EPEVTQTPSHQVTQMGQEVILRCVPISNHLYFYWYRQILGQKVEFLVSFYNNEISEKSEIFDDQFSVERPDGSNFTLKIRSTKLEDSAMYFCASSRTLDSTMNTEAFFGQGTRLTVV.